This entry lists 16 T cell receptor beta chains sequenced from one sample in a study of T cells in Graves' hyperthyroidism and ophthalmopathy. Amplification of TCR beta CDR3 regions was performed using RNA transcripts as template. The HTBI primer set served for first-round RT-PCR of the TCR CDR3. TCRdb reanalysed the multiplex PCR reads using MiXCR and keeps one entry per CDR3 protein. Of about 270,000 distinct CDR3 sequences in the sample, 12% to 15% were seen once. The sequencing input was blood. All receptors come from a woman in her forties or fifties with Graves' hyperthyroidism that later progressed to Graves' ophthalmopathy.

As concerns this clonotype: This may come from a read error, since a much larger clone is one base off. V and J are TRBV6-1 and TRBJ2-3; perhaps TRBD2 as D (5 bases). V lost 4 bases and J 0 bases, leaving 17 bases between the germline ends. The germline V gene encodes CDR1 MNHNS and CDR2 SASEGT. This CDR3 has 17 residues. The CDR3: CASSVVASRASTDTQYF. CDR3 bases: TGTGCCAGCAGTGTTGTAGCTAGCCGGGCTAGCACAGATACGCAGTATTTT.

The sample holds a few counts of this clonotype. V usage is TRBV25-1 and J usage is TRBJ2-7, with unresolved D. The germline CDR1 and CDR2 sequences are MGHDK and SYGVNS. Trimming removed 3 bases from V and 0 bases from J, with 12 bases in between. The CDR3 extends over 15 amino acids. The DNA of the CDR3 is TGTGCCAGCAGTGAGATCAGTACGAGCTCCTACGAGCAGTACTTC. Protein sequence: CASSEISTSSYEQYF.

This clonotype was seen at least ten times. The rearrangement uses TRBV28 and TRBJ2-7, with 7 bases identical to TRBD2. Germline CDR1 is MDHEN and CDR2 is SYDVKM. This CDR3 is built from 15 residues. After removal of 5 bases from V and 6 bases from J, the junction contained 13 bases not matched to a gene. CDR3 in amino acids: CASSGRLASFAEQYF. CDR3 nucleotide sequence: TGTGCCAGCAGTGGACGACTAGCATCGTTCGCCGAGCAGTACTTC.

Here the CDR3 reads CSARQPGSGKLFF. Written as DNA, the CDR3 is TGCAGTGCTAGACAGCCAGGGAGTGGAAAACTGTTTTTT. The chain has TRBV20-1 and TRBJ1-4; D possibly corresponds to TRBD1 (5 bases). The CDR3 sequence is 13 residues long. Germline V gene sequence: CDR1 DFQATT, CDR2 SNEGSKA (reference sequence). V lost 2 bases, J lost 10 bases, and 14 bases lay in between.

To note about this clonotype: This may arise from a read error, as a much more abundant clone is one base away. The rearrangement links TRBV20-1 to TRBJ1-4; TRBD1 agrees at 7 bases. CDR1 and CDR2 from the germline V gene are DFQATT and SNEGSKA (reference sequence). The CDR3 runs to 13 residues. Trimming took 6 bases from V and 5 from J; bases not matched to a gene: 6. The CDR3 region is CSASTGLNEKLFF. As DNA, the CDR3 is TGCAGTGCATCGACAGGGCTAAATGAAAAACTGTTTTTT.

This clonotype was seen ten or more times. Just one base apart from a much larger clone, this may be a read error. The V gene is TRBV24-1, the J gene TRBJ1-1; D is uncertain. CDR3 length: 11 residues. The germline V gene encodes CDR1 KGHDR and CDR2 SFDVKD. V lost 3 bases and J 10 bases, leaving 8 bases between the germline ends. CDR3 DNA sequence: TGTGCCACCAGTGATGACGTGGTAGCTTTCTTT. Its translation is CATSDDVVAFF.

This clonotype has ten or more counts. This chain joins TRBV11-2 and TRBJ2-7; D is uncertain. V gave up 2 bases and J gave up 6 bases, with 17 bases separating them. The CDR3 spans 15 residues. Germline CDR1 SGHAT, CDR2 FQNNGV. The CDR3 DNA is TGTGCCAGCAGCTTATACGGCACCACTAAGCGCGAGCAGTACTTC. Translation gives CASSLYGTTKREQYF.

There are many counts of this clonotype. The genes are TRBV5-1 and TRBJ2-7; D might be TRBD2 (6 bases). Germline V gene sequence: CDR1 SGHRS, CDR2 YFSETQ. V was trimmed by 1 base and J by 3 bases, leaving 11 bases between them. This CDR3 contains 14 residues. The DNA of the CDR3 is TGCGCCAGCAGCTTGATCGGGGGAAACTACGAGCAGTACTTC. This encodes CASSLIGGNYEQYF.

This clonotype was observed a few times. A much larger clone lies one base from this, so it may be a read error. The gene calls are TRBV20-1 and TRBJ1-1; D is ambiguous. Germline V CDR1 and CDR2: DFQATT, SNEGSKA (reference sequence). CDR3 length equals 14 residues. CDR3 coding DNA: TGCAGTGCTAGAGATCGGGTGTGGAACACTGAAGCTTCCTTT. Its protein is CSARDRVWNTEASF.

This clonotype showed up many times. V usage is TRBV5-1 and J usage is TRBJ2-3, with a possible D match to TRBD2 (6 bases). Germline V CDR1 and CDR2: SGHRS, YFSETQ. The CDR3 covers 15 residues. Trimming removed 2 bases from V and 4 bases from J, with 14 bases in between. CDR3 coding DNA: TGCGCCAGCAGCTTTTCAGCGGGTCCTTCAGATACGCAGTATTTT. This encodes CASSFSAGPSDTQYF.

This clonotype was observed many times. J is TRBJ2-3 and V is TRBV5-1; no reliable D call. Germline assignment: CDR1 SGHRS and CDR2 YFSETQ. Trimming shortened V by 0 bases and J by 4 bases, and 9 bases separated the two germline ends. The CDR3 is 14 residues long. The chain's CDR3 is CASSLADWADTQYF. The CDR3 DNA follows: TGCGCCAGCAGCTTGGCCGATTGGGCAGATACGCAGTATTTT.

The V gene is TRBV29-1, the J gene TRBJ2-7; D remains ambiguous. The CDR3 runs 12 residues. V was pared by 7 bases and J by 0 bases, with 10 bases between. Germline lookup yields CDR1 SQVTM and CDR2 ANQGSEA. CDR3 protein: CSAKKSSYEQYF. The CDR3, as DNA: TGCAGCGCGAAAAAAAGCTCCTACGAGCAGTACTTC.

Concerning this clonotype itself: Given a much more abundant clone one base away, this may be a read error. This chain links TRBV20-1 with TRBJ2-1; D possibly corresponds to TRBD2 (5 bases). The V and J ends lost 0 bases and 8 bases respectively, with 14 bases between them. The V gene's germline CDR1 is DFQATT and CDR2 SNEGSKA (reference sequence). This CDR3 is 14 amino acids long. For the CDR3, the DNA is TGCAGTGCTAGAGATCCTCAACTAGAAGATGAGCAGTTCTTC. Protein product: CSARDPQLEDEQFF.

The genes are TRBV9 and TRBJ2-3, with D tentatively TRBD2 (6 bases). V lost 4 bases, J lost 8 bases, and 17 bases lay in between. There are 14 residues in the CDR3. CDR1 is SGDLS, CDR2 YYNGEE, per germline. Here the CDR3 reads CASSPRGGIGTQYF. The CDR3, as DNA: TGTGCCAGCAGCCCCCGGGGCGGGATAGGTACGCAGTATTTT.

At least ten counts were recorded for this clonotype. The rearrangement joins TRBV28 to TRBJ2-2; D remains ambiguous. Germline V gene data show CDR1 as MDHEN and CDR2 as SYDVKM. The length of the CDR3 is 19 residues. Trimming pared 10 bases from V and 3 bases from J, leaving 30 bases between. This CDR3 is CATARAIGERSEDTGELFF. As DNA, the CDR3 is TGTGCCACCGCTCGCGCCATTGGTGAACGGTCCGAAGACACCGGGGAGCTGTTTTTT.

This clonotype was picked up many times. The DNA of the CDR3 is TGTGCCAGCAGCTTAGGGCAGTCCAATGAGCAGTTCTTC. It codes for CASSLGQSNEQFF. The J gene is TRBJ2-1, the V gene TRBV11-2; D is undetermined. The length of the CDR3 is 13 residues. Trimming pared 1 base from V and 6 bases from J, leaving 7 bases between. The germline gives CDR1 SGHAT, CDR2 FQNNGV.